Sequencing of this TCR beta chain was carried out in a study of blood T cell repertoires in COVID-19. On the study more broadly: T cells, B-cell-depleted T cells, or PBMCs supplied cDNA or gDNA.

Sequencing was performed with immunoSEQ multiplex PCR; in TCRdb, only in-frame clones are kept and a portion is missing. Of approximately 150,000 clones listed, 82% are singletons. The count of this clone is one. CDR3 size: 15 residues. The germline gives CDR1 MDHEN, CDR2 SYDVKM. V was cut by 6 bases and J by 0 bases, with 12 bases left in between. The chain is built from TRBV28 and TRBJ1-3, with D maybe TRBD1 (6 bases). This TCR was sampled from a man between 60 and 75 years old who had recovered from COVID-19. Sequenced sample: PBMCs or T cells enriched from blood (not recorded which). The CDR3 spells CASREWTASGNTIYF. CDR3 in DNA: TGTGCCAGCAGGGAATGGACAGCCTCTGGAAACACCATATATTTT. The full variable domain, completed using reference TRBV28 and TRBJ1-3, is DVKVTQSSRYLVKRTGEKVFLECVQDMDHENMFWYRQDPGLGLRLIYFSYDVKMKEKGDIPEGYSVSREKKERFSLILESASTNQTSMYLCASREWTASGNTIYFGEGSWLTVV.